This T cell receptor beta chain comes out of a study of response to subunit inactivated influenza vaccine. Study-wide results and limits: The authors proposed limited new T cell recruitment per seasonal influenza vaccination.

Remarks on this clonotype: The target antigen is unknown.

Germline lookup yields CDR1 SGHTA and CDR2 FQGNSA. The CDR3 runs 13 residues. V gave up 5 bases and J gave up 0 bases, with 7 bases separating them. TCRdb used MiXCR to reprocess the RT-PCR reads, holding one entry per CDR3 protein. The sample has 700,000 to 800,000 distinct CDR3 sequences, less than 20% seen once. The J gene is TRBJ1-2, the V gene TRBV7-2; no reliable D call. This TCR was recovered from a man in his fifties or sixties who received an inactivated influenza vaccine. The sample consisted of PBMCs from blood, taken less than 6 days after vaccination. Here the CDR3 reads CASSAYSNYGYTF. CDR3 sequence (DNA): TGTGCCAGCAGCGCGTACTCTAACTATGGCTACACCTTC.